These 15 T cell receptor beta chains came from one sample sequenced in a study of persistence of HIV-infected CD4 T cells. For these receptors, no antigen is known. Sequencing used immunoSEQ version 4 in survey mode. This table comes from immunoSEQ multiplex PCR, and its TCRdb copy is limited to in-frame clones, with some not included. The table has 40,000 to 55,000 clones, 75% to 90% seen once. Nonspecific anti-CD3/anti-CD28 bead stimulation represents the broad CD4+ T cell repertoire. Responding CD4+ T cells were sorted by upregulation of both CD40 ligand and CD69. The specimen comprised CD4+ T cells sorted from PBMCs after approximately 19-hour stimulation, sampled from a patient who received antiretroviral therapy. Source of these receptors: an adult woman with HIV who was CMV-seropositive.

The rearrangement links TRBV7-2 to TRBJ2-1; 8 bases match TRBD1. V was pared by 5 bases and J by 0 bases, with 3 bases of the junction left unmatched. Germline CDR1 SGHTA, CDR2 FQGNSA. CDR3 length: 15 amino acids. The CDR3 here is CASSRDRNSYNEQFF. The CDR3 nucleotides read TGTGCCAGCAGCCGGGACAGGAACTCCTACAATGAGCAGTTCTTC.

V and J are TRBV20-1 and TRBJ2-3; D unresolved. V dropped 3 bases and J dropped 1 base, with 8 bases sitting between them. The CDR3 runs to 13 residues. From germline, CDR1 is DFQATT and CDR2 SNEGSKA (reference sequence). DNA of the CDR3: TGCAGTGCTAGTCCTGGGGGCACAGATACGCAGTATTTT. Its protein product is CSASPGGTDTQYF.

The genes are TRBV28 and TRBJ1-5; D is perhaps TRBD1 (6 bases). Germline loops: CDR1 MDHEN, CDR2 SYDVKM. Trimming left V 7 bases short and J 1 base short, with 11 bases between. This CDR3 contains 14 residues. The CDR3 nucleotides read TGTGCCAGCATCACAGGGAACAGCAATCAGCCCCAGCATTTT. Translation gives CASITGNSNQPQHF.

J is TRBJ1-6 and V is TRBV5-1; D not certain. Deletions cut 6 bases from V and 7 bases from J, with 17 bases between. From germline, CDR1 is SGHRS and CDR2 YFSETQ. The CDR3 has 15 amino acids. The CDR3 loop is CASTSGRTENSPLHF. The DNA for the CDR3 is TGCGCCAGCACCTCAGGCCGGACGGAAAATTCACCCCTCCACTTT.

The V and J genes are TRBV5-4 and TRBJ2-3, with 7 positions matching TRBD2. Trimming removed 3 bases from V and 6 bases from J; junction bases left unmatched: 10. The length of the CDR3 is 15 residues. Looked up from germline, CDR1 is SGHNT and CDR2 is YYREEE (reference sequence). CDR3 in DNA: TGTGCCAGCAGCTCCCGGACTAGTCTGGGGGATACGCAGTATTTT. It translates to CASSSRTSLGDTQYF. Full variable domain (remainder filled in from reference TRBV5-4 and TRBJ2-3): ETGVTQSPTHLIKTRGQQVTLRCSSQSGHNTVSWYQQALGQGPQFIFQYYREEENGRGNFPPRFSGLQFPNYSSELNVNALELDDSALYLCASSSRTSLGDTQYFGPGTRLTVL.

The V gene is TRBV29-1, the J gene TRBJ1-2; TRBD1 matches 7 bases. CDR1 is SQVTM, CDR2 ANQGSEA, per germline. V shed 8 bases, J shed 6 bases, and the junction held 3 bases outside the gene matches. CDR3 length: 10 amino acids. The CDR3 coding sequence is TGCAGCACCAGGGGGAATGGCTACACCTTC. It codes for CSTRGNGYTF.

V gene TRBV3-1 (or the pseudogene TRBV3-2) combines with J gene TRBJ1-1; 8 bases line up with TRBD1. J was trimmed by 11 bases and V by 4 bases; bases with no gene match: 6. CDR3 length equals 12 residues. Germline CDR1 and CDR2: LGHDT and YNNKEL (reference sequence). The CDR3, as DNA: TGTGCCAGCAGCCGAGGGACAGGCGGGGCTTTCTTT. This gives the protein CASSRGTGGAFF.

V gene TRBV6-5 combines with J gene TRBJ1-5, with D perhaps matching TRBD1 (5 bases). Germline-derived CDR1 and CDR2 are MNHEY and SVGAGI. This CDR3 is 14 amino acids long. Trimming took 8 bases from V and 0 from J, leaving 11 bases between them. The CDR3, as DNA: TGTGCCAGCCTAAACCAGGGTAGCAATCAGCCCCAGCATTTT. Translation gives CASLNQGSNQPQHF.

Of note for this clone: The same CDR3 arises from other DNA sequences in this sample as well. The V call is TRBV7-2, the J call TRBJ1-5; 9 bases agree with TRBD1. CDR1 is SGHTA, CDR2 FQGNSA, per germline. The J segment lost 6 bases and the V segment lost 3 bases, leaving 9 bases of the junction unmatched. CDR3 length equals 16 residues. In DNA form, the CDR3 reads TGTGCCAGCAGCTTTCGAGGACAGGGGTGGGGTCAGCCCCAGCATTTT. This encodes CASSFRGQGWGQPQHF. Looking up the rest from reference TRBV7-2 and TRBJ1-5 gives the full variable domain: GAGVSQSPSNKVTEKGKDVELRCDPISGHTALYWYRQSLGQGLEFLIYFQGNSAPDKSGLPSDRFSAERTGGSVSTLTIQRTQQEDSAVYLCASSFRGQGWGQPQHFGDGTRLSIL.

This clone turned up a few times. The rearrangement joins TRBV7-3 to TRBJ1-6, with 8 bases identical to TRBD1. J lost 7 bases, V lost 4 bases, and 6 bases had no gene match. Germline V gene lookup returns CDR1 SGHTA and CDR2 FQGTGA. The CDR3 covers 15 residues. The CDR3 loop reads CASSSTGAINSPLHF. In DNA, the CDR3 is TGTGCCAGCAGCTCGACAGGGGCGATCAATTCACCCCTCCACTTT. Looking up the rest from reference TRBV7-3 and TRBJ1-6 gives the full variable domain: GAGVSQTPSNKVTEKGKYVELRCDPISGHTALYWYRQSLGQGPEFLIYFQGTGAADDSGLPNDRFFAVRPEGSVSTLKIQRTERGDSAVYLCASSSTGAINSPLHFGNGTRLTVT.

The CDR3 sequence: CSVQTTGRTGELFF. CDR3 coding DNA: TGCAGCGTCCAAACTACGGGTCGGACCGGGGAGCTGTTTTTT. The genes are TRBV29-1 and TRBJ2-2; no clear D gene. Germline CDR1 reads SQVTM; CDR2 reads ANQGSEA. The CDR3 runs to 14 residues. With 6 bases removed from V and 5 bases from J, the gap between germline ends came to 16 bases.

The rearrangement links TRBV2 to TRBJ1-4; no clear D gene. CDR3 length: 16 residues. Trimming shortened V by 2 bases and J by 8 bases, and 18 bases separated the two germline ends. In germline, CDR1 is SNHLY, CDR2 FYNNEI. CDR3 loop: CASSESEGRAREKLFF. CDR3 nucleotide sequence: TGTGCCAGCAGTGAAAGTGAGGGCCGCGCTAGGGAAAAACTGTTTTTT.

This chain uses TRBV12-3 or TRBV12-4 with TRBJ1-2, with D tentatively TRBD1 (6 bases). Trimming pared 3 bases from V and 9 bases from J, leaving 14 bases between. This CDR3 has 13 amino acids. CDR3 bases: TGTGCCAGCAGTTTCAACAGGGAGGGTCGCTACACCTTC. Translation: CASSFNREGRYTF.

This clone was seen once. In nucleotides, the CDR3 is TGCAGCGCCACAGGGTACCAGCTTTATGGCTACACCTTC. The encoded protein is CSATGYQLYGYTF. The V and J genes are TRBV29-1 and TRBJ1-2; weak D call: TRBD1 (6 bases). The CDR3 extends over 13 amino acids. With 7 bases removed from V and 5 bases from J, the gap between germline ends came to 17 bases. Germline CDR1 is SQVTM and CDR2 is ANQGSEA.

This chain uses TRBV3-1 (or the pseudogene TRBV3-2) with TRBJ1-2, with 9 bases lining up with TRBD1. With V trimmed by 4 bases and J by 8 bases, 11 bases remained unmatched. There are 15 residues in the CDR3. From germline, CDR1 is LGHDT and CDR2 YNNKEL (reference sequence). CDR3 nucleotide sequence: TGTGCCAGCAGCCTACTCGAACAGGGGGCGAGGGGCTACACCTTC. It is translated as CASSLLEQGARGYTF.